The 28 T cell receptor beta chains below all came from one sample that was sequenced in a study of T cell responses to AZD1222 COVID-19 vaccine. Here immunoSEQ multiplex PCR was the method, and the copy in TCRdb shows in-frame clones only, minus some. The sample holds over 75,000 clones, 75% to 90% seen once. This sample comprised peripheral blood, obtained 28 days after the second AZD1222 dose. The receptor set was obtained from an adult who received the AZD1222 COVID-19 vaccine.

The J gene is TRBJ2-1, the V gene TRBV14; D is ambiguous. Germline V gene sequence: CDR1 SGHDN, CDR2 FVKESK. The CDR3 runs 15 residues. V shed 0 bases and J shed 0 bases, with 6 bases lying between them. For the CDR3, the DNA is TGTGCCAGCAGCCAAGAGGCGGTCTCCTACAATGAGCAGTTCTTC. It specifies CASSQEAVSYNEQFF. The complete variable domain, with remaining parts taken from reference TRBV14 and TRBJ2-1, reads EAGVTQFPSHSVIEKGQTVTLRCDPISGHDNLYWYRRVMGKEIKFLLHFVKESKQDESGMPNNRFLAERTGGTYSTLKVQPAELEDSGVYFCASSQEAVSYNEQFFGPGTRLTVL.

The genes are TRBV5-1 and TRBJ2-5; D possibly corresponds to TRBD1 (6 bases). Germline CDR1 and CDR2: SGHRS and YFSETQ. The CDR3 totals 14 residues. V lost 0 bases to trimming and J lost 5 bases, with 11 bases between them. The CDR3 loop reads CASSLVQGGETQYF. The DNA of the CDR3 is TGCGCCAGCAGCTTGGTACAGGGCGGTGAGACCCAGTACTTC.

This chain connects TRBV30 to TRBJ1-2, with D perhaps matching TRBD1 (5 bases). Between the trimmed V and J ends, which lost 5 bases and 7 bases, there was a span of 23 bases. Germline V lookup: CDR1 GTSNPN, CDR2 SVGIG (reference sequence). The CDR3 length is 15 residues. CDR3 nucleotide sequence: TGTGCCTGGCGTTACTCGGGGCCTCCCGGGTCTGGCTACACCTTC. Its protein product is CAWRYSGPPGSGYTF. Complete variable domain (other parts from reference TRBV30 and TRBJ1-2): SQTIHQWPATLVQPVGSPLSLECTVEGTSNPNLYWYRQAAGRGLQLLFYSVGIGQISSEVPQNLSASRPQDRQFILSSKKLLLSDSGFYLCAWRYSGPPGSGYTFGSGTRLTVV.

This clone showed up many times. The chain combines TRBV11-2 with TRBJ1-1, with D unresolved. The V gene lost 5 bases and the J gene lost 5 bases, with 9 bases spanning the gap. Germline V gene lookup returns CDR1 SGHAT and CDR2 FQNNGV. CDR3 length equals 12 residues. The CDR3 nucleotides are TGTGCCAGCAGCCCTCAGCAAACTGAAGCTTTCTTT. Residues: CASSPQQTEAFF. The full variable domain, in which reference TRBV11-2 and TRBJ1-1 provide the parts outside the CDR3, is EAGVAQSPRYKIIEKRQSVAFWCNPISGHATLYWYQQILGQGPKLLIQFQNNGVVDDSQLPKDRFSAERLKGVDSTLKIQPAKLEDSAVYLCASSPQQTEAFFGQGTRLTVV.

This rearrangement joins TRBV18 to TRBJ1-2, with 7 bases lining up with TRBD1. Germline trimming cut 0 bases from V and 5 bases from J; bases unmatched to any gene: 9. The CDR3 runs to 16 residues. The V gene's germline CDR1 is KGHSH and CDR2 LQKENI. The DNA for the CDR3 is TGTGCCAGCTCACCACCGGGACAGCACTTAACTTATGGCTACACCTTC. Protein product: CASSPPGQHLTYGYTF.

V and J are TRBV30 and TRBJ2-3; 9 bases map to TRBD2. The J segment lost 8 bases and the V segment lost 8 bases, leaving 8 bases of the junction unmatched. Germline CDR1 GTSNPN, CDR2 SVGIG (reference sequence). This CDR3 is built from 12 residues. The DNA of the CDR3 is TGTGCCCTGGAGGCGGGAGGGGGTACGCAGTATTTT. Its protein is CALEAGGGTQYF.

The chain carries TRBV6-5 and TRBJ1-1; D gene unclear. Trimming removed 4 bases from V and 2 bases from J, with 8 bases in between. The CDR3 has 13 amino acids. CDR1 and CDR2 from the germline V gene are MNHEY and SVGAGI. The CDR3 sequence: CASSSPHNTEAFF. CDR3 coding DNA: TGTGCCAGCAGTTCCCCCCACAACACTGAAGCTTTCTTT.

The rearrangement links TRBV19 to TRBJ1-6; TRBD1 might be the D (6 bases). The V and J ends lost 6 bases and 0 bases respectively, with 15 bases between them. The germline V gene encodes CDR1 LNHDA and CDR2 SQIVND (reference sequence). This CDR3 has 17 residues. CDR3 sequence: CASRDRDTFSYNSPLHF. CDR3 sequence (DNA): TGTGCCAGTAGAGACCGGGACACATTCTCCTATAATTCACCCCTCCACTTT.

The V and J genes are TRBV2 and TRBJ1-6; a possible D gene is TRBD1 (6 bases). Trimming left V 6 bases short and J 7 bases short, with 16 bases between. The CDR3 is made up of 15 amino acids. From germline, CDR1 is SNHLY and CDR2 FYNNEI. The CDR3 nucleotides read TGTGCCAGCAGAGACTTGACAGGCGCGAATTCACCCCTCCACTTT. Encoded protein: CASRDLTGANSPLHF.

V gene TRBV12-5 combines with J gene TRBJ1-3; TRBD1 matches 7 bases. Germline CDR1 and CDR2: LGHNT and FRNRAP. Trimming removed 5 bases from V and 8 bases from J; junction bases left unmatched: 9. The length of the CDR3 is 14 residues. The CDR3 protein is CASGQREGADTIYF. Written as DNA, the CDR3 is TGTGCTAGTGGTCAAAGGGAGGGGGCTGACACCATATATTTT.

The chain uses TRBV10-1 and TRBJ1-6, with unresolved D. Trimming removed 4 bases from V and 7 bases from J, with 14 bases in between. Germline loops: CDR1 WNHNN, CDR2 SYGVQD (reference sequence). This CDR3 region has 15 residues. CDR3 DNA sequence: TGCGCCAGCAGTGGGAGCCTGGGAAGGAATTCACCCCTCCACTTT. Amino acids: CASSGSLGRNSPLHF.

The rearrangement uses TRBV6-2 or TRBV6-3 and TRBJ2-3; 15 positions agree with TRBD2. The germline V gene encodes CDR1 MNHEY and CDR2 SVGEGT. This CDR3 is built from 19 residues. The J segment lost 1 base and the V segment lost 6 bases, leaving 11 bases of the junction unmatched. The CDR3, as DNA: TGTGCCAGCAGCTGGGGACTAGCGGGGGGCAGATTCGGCACAGATACGCAGTATTTT. Residues: CASSWGLAGGRFGTDTQYF.

The V gene is TRBV5-6, the J gene TRBJ1-2, with a weak D call TRBD1 (6 bases). V lost 4 bases to trimming and J lost 4 bases, with 8 bases between them. The V gene's germline CDR1 is SGHDT and CDR2 YYEEEE. The CDR3 runs 12 residues. Here the CDR3 DNA reads TGTGCCAGCAGCACAGGGCCCTATGGCTACACCTTC. Translation gives CASSTGPYGYTF.

The chain combines TRBV7-9 with TRBJ1-1; tentative D call: TRBD1 (6 bases). Germline values: CDR1 SEHNR, CDR2 FQNEAQ (reference sequence). Trimming removed 4 bases at V and 3 bases at J, with 9 bases between. The CDR3 loop spans 13 amino acids. This chain's CDR3 is CASSSRTDTEAFF. CDR3 sequence (DNA): TGTGCCAGCAGCTCAAGGACAGACACTGAAGCTTTCTTT.

The V call is TRBV9, the J call TRBJ2-3; possible D gene TRBD2, 5 bases. Germline V CDR1 and CDR2: SGDLS, YYNGEE. The CDR3 consists of 17 residues. Trimming pared 0 bases from V and 1 base from J, leaving 15 bases between. CDR3 bases: TGTGCCAGCAGCGTAGGAATTTGGCCCGGGGGCACAGATACGCAGTATTTT. Its translation: CASSVGIWPGGTDTQYF.

The chain uses TRBV5-8 and TRBJ1-1; D is undetermined. CDR1 and CDR2 (germline): SGHTS, YDEGEE. Trimming left V 2 bases short and J 3 bases short, with 2 bases between. The CDR3 is 11 residues long. The CDR3 sequence: CASSLYTEAFF. CDR3 in DNA: TGTGCCAGCAGCTTATACACTGAAGCTTTCTTT.

CDR3 DNA sequence: TGTGCCAGCAGTCAGGTTTCGGCCAAAGAGACCCAGTACTTC. Its translation is CASSQVSAKETQYF. The chain employs TRBV6-5 and TRBJ2-5; D not resolved. Trimming removed 5 bases from V and 3 bases from J, with 13 bases in between. Germline CDR1 and CDR2: MNHEY and SVGAGI. There are 14 residues in the CDR3.

The chain combines TRBV5-1 with TRBJ2-7, with 7 bases matching TRBD1. Trimming at V came to 0 bases and at J to 2 bases, leaving 5 bases not matched to a gene. Looked up from germline, CDR1 is SGHRS and CDR2 is YFSETQ. The CDR3 is made up of 15 amino acids. The CDR3 is CASSLVRTGAYEQYF. CDR3 in DNA: TGCGCCAGCAGCTTGGTTCGTACAGGGGCCTACGAGCAGTACTTC. Complete variable domain (other parts from reference TRBV5-1 and TRBJ2-7): KAGVTQTPRYLIKTRGQQVTLSCSPISGHRSVSWYQQTPGQGLQFLFEYFSETQRNKGNFPGRFSGRQFSNSRSEMNVSTLELGDSALYLCASSLVRTGAYEQYFGPGTRLTVT.

The chain couples TRBV12-5 to TRBJ2-2; no firm D call. The CDR3 extends over 12 amino acids. CDR1 and CDR2 (germline): LGHNT, FRNRAP. Deletions cut 7 bases from V and 4 bases from J, with 7 bases between. CDR3 protein: CASAPVTGELFF. In nucleotides, the CDR3 is TGTGCTAGTGCCCCGGTCACCGGGGAGCTGTTTTTT.

This rearrangement joins TRBV18 to TRBJ1-2; 9 nucleotides line up with TRBD1. Germline CDR1 reads KGHSH; CDR2 reads LQKENI. V shed 1 base and J 8 bases; nucleotides not matched to a gene: 5. This CDR3 contains 14 residues. DNA of the CDR3: TGTGCCAGCTCACCACGACCGGACAGGGGCGGCTACACCTTC. It is translated as CASSPRPDRGGYTF.

The rearrangement uses TRBV11-2 and TRBJ1-1, with D uncertain. The CDR3 runs 17 residues. The V gene's germline CDR1 is SGHAT and CDR2 FQNNGV. The V end lost 1 base, the J end lost 1 base, and 16 bases lay between the germline ends. The CDR3 DNA sequence: TGTGCCAGCAGCTTAGTTCCCCCCGGGGAGGGGAACACTGAAGCTTTCTTT. The encoded protein is CASSLVPPGEGNTEAFF.

The rearrangement joins TRBV30 to TRBJ2-7; TRBD2 agrees at 7 bases. Losses at the gene ends were 3 bases for V and 1 base for J; bases not matched to a gene: 9. CDR1 is GTSNPN and CDR2 is SVGIG in the germline V gene (reference sequence). The CDR3 spans 15 residues. CDR3 protein: CAWSPGGSTSYEQYF. The CDR3 coding sequence is TGTGCCTGGAGCCCTGGCGGGAGCACTTCCTACGAGCAGTACTTC.

This chain joins TRBV10-2 and TRBJ2-5; TRBD1 matches 7 bases. Germline loops: CDR1 WSHSY, CDR2 SAAADI. The V segment lost 6 bases and the J segment 2 bases; nucleotides outside the gene matches: 3. The CDR3 has 13 residues. In DNA, the CDR3 is TGCGCCAGCAGAGGGACAGATCAAGAGACCCAGTACTTC. It codes for CASRGTDQETQYF.

The V gene is TRBV7-3, the J gene TRBJ2-5; 8 nucleotides align to TRBD2. The CDR3 loop spans 12 amino acids. V lost 6 bases, J lost 5 bases, and 2 bases stayed unmatched. Germline lookup yields CDR1 SGHTA and CDR2 FQGTGA. The CDR3 DNA reads TGTGCCAGCAGTCCTAGCGGGGAGACCCAGTACTTC. Translated: CASSPSGETQYF.

This clone was seen a single time. The V gene is TRBV4-1, the J gene TRBJ1-5; maybe TRBD1 (5 bases). The CDR3 has 17 amino acids. The germline V gene encodes CDR1 MGHRA and CDR2 YSYEKL. Trimming cost V 0 bases and J 3 bases, with 15 bases left between them. The CDR3 DNA sequence: TGCGCCAGCAGCCAAGATAGCAACCCAGGGATCAATCAGCCCCAGCATTTT. Translation: CASSQDSNPGINQPQHF.

The chain is built from TRBV11-2 and TRBJ2-7; 16 bases align to TRBD2. V lost 5 bases, J lost 4 bases, and 2 bases stayed unmatched. This CDR3 spans 15 amino acids. Germline V gives CDR1 SGHAT, CDR2 FQNNGV. DNA of the CDR3: TGTGCCAGCAGCCTGGGACTAGCGGGAGGGTACGAGCAGTACTTC. Its translation: CASSLGLAGGYEQYF.

The rearrangement joins TRBV6-6 to TRBJ2-3, with D possibly being TRBD1 (6 bases). The V gene lost 1 base and the J gene lost 2 bases, with 10 bases spanning the gap. CDR1 is MNHNY, CDR2 SVGAGI, per germline (reference sequence). CDR3 length: 15 amino acids. Here the CDR3 reads CASSYYRDPTDTQYF. The CDR3 region has the DNA TGTGCCAGCAGTTACTACAGGGATCCCACAGATACGCAGTATTTT.

The sample holds one count of this clone. The CDR3 DNA sequence: TGCGCCAGCAGCTTCGGGGGCCTGAACACCGGGGAGCTGTTTTTT. Amino acids: CASSFGGLNTGELFF. This sequence joins TRBV5-1 and TRBJ2-2; either TRBD1 or TRBD2 may fit D (6 bases each). V was clipped by 2 bases and J by 1 base, with 9 bases between them. This CDR3 spans 15 amino acids. CDR1 is SGHRS and CDR2 is YFSETQ in the germline V gene.